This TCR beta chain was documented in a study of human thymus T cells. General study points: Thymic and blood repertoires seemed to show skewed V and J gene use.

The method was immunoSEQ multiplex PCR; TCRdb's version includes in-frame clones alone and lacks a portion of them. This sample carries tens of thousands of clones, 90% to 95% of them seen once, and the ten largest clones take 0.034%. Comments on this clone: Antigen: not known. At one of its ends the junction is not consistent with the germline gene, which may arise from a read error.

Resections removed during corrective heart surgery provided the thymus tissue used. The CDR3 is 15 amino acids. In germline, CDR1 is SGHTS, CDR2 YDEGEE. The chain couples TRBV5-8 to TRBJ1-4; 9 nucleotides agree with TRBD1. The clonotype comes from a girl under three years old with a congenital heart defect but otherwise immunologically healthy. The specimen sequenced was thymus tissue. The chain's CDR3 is CASSTTGGPKEKLFF. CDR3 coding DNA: TGTGCCAGCAGCACAACAGGGGGCCCTAAGGAAAAACTGTTTTTT. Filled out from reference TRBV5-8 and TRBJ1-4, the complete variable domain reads EAGVTQSPTHLIKTRGQQATLRCSPISGHTSVYWYQQALGLGLQFLLWYDEGEERNRGNFPPRFSGRQFPNYSSELNVNALELEDSALYLCASSTTGGPKEKLFFGSGTQLSVL.